The 5 T cell receptor beta chains reported below all come from one sample, sequenced in a study of T-cell reconstitution after alpha-beta-depleted transplantation in children. Library preparation (for TCRbeta) was performed with unique molecular identifiers. TCRdb reprocessed the PCR reads via MiXCR and lists one record per CDR3 protein. The table lists 90,000 to 130,000 distinct CDR3 sequences, about a tenth of them singletons. The sample consisted of PBMCs, taken before TCRalphabeta/CD19-depleted stem cell transplant. Receptor source: a boy aged 2-9 years with acute lymphoblastic leukemia, due to receive a stem cell transplant.

This clonotype showed up many times. V usage is TRBV3-1 and J usage is TRBJ2-3; D is unresolved. This CDR3 has 13 amino acids. In germline, CDR1 is LGHDT, CDR2 YNNKEL (reference sequence). V lost 3 bases and J 4 bases, leaving 8 bases between the germline ends. The CDR3 region has the DNA TGTGCCAGCAGCCAGGGCGCGGCAGATACGCAGTATTTT. This encodes CASSQGAADTQYF.

There are a few counts of this clonotype. V is TRBV5-1 and J is TRBJ2-1; 7 bases align to TRBD1. The CDR3 covers 15 residues. Losses at the gene ends were 5 bases for V and 5 bases for J; bases not matched to a gene: 10. Germline V lookup: CDR1 SGHRS, CDR2 YFSETQ. The CDR3 reads CASSLGTVSNNEQFF. The CDR3 coding sequence is TGCGCCAGCAGTCTCGGGACAGTCTCAAACAATGAGCAGTTCTTC.

This clonotype was picked up a small number of times. J is TRBJ2-5 and V is TRBV27; perhaps TRBD2 as D (5 bases). In germline, CDR1 is MNHEY, CDR2 SMNVEV (reference sequence). Trimming cost V 7 bases and J 5 bases, with 29 bases left between them. The CDR3 has 18 amino acids. Here the CDR3 DNA reads TGTGCCAGCAAACGTCGATCCGGGGATTCGGAGGTGTTGGAGACCCAGTACTTC. Its protein is CASKRRSGDSEVLETQYF.

CDR3 protein: CASSKQGGRAPQHF. Here the CDR3 DNA reads TGTGCCAGCAGTAAGCAGGGTGGTAGGGCGCCCCAGCATTTT. The chain joins TRBV27 to TRBJ1-5; a weak D match, TRBD1 (5 bases). Germline-derived CDR1 and CDR2 are MNHEY and SMNVEV (reference sequence). This CDR3 has 14 amino acids. Trimming shortened V by 5 bases and J by 9 bases, and 17 bases separated the two germline ends.

This clonotype has a handful of counts. This chain joins TRBV28 and TRBJ1-2, with 11 bases that match TRBD1. The CDR3 spans 16 residues. Germline CDR1 reads MDHEN; CDR2 reads SYDVKM. V gave up 7 bases and J gave up 8 bases; unmatched junction bases: 15. Here the CDR3 DNA reads TGTGCCAGCACCCTCCCTTTAGGACAGGGGGCTCAAGGCTACACCTTC. It yields the protein CASTLPLGQGAQGYTF.